These 31 T cell receptor beta chains were all obtained from the same sample, sequenced in a study of tumor-infiltrating lymphocytes in localized non-small cell lung cancer. This table comes from immunoSEQ multiplex PCR, and its TCRdb copy is limited to in-frame clones, with some not included. The sample holds 3,000 or so clones, about three quarters seen once. Specimen: uninvolved lung tissue not adjacent to the tumor. Receptors originate from a human donor with non-small cell lung cancer.

The rearrangement uses TRBV18 and TRBJ2-7; TRBD1 matches 10 bases. This CDR3 has 14 amino acids. Trimming cost V 6 bases and J 3 bases; bases outside gene matches: 5. Germline V CDR1 and CDR2: KGHSH, LQKENI. CDR3: CASSAGTGDYEQYF. CDR3 DNA sequence: TGTGCCAGCTCGGCCGGGACAGGGGACTACGAGCAGTACTTC.

The V call is TRBV9, the J call TRBJ1-1; D unresolved. The CDR3 length is 14 residues. Per the germline V gene, CDR1 is SGDLS and CDR2 is YYNGEE. The V end was cut by 0 bases, the J end by 8 bases, with 14 bases between. CDR3 nucleotide sequence: TGTGCCAGCAGCGTAGTTCCGACCGGAACCGAAGCTTTCTTT. Its translation is CASSVVPTGTEAFF.

This chain connects TRBV18 to TRBJ2-1; D possibly corresponds to TRBD2 (6 bases). CDR3 length equals 14 residues. The germline gives CDR1 KGHSH, CDR2 LQKENI. The V and J ends lost 5 bases and 0 bases respectively, with 8 bases between them. The CDR3 coding sequence is TGTGCCAGCTCAAAGGACTACTCCTACAATGAGCAGTTCTTC. Residues: CASSKDYSYNEQFF. Full variable domain (missing parts from reference TRBV18 and TRBJ2-1): NAGVMQNPRHLVRRRGQEARLRCSPMKGHSHVYWYRQLPEEGLKFMVYLQKENIIDESGMPKERFSAEFPKEGPSILRIQQVVRGDSAAYFCASSKDYSYNEQFFGPGTRLTVL.

The table lists this clone with a few counts. The genes are TRBV19 and TRBJ1-2; 9 positions match TRBD1. The germline gives CDR1 LNHDA, CDR2 SQIVND (reference sequence). The ends lost 6 bases at V and 7 bases at J; junction bases unmatched: 12. CDR3 length: 15 residues. The CDR3 sequence: CASSFPGQGGFGYTF. CDR3 nucleotides: TGTGCCAGTAGCTTTCCGGGACAGGGAGGTTTTGGCTACACCTTC.

This clone was found a few times. V is TRBV5-5 and J is TRBJ1-1; 11 bases match TRBD1. The CDR3 is made up of 17 amino acids. CDR1 SGHKS and CDR2 YYEKEE come from the germline V gene (reference sequence). V lost 4 bases and J lost 4; bases outside the gene matches: 12. The CDR3 sequence is CASSTGTGGDIVTEAFF. CDR3 in DNA: TGTGCCAGCAGCACCGGGACAGGGGGAGATATAGTCACTGAAGCTTTCTTT. The variable domain in full, with the rest retrieved from reference TRBV5-5 and TRBJ1-1, is DAGVTQSPTHLIKTRGQQVTLRCSPISGHKSVSWYQQVLGQGPQFIFQYYEKEERGRGNFPDRFSARQFPNYSSELNVNALLLGDSALYLCASSTGTGGDIVTEAFFGQGTRLTVV.

The CDR3, as DNA: TGTGCCAGCAGCAATCACTACGAGCAGTACGTC. This translates into CASSNHYEQYV. The chain links TRBV7-2 to TRBJ2-7; D is ambiguous. The CDR3 contains 11 residues. Per the germline V gene, CDR1 is SGHTA and CDR2 is FQGNSA. V lost 5 bases to trimming and J lost 3 bases, with 5 bases between them.

This chain joins TRBV19 and TRBJ2-2; possible D gene TRBD2, 6 bases. This CDR3 comprises 15 residues. V was cut by 9 bases and J by 1 base, with 15 bases left in between. Germline loops: CDR1 LNHDA, CDR2 SQIVND (reference sequence). CDR3 nucleotides: TGTGCCAGCAGGCCGGGCGGGGTGAACACCGGGGAGCTGTTTTTT. Amino acids: CASRPGGVNTGELFF.

The J gene is TRBJ2-7, the V gene TRBV14; D is unresolved. V lost 0 bases to trimming and J lost 6 bases, with 9 bases between them. This CDR3 region has 13 residues. CDR1 SGHDN and CDR2 FVKESK come from the germline V gene. Here the CDR3 reads CASSQDAWSEQYF. As DNA, the CDR3 is TGTGCCAGCAGCCAAGATGCCTGGAGCGAGCAGTACTTC.

This clone occurred a few times. The chain links TRBV5-6 to TRBJ1-1; D remains ambiguous. V was pared by 1 base and J by 9 bases, with 10 bases between. In germline, CDR1 is SGHDT, CDR2 YYEEEE. The CDR3 loop spans 12 amino acids. The CDR3, as DNA: TGTGCCAGCAGCTTGTTTCGCCTACAAGCTTTCTTT. Protein: CASSLFRLQAFF.

The chain combines TRBV6-1 with TRBJ2-3, with 7 positions matching TRBD1. The trim removed 8 bases at V and 1 base at J, leaving 6 bases unmatched. This CDR3 is built from 14 residues. Per germline, CDR1 MNHNS and CDR2 SASEGT. DNA of the CDR3: TGTGCCAGCGACCGGACAGGCCGCACAGATACGCAGTATTTT. Amino acids: CASDRTGRTDTQYF.

The chain recombines TRBV9 with TRBJ2-3, with D unresolved. Trimming left V 0 bases short and J 2 bases short, with 13 bases between. Germline V lookup: CDR1 SGDLS, CDR2 YYNGEE. This CDR3 has 16 amino acids. This CDR3 reads CASSVGSDLFTDTQYF. In DNA, the CDR3 is TGTGCCAGCAGCGTAGGATCAGATTTATTCACAGATACGCAGTATTTT.

The chain uses TRBV4-2 and TRBJ2-1; 14 positions match TRBD2. This CDR3 is built from 15 residues. V shed 4 bases, J shed 8 bases, and the junction held 4 bases outside the gene matches. Germline V gene lookup returns CDR1 LGHNA and CDR2 YNFKEQ. For the CDR3, the DNA is TGTGCCAGCAGCCCGACTAGCGGGGGGGATTATGAGCAGTTCTTC. Residues: CASSPTSGGDYEQFF.

The gene calls are TRBV9 and TRBJ1-3, with 8 nucleotides matching TRBD1. Germline trimming cut 0 bases from V and 0 bases from J; bases unmatched to any gene: 8. The CDR3 runs to 18 residues. Germline CDR1 reads SGDLS; CDR2 reads YYNGEE. The CDR3 DNA reads TGTGCCAGCAGCGTAGAGGGGACAGGACTACCCTCTGGAAACACCATATATTTT. Amino acids: CASSVEGTGLPSGNTIYF.

V is TRBV14 and J is TRBJ2-1, with 13 positions matching TRBD2. CDR1 is SGHDN, CDR2 FVKESK, per germline. The V and J ends lost 5 bases and 7 bases, in that order; junction bases with no gene match: 5. The CDR3 has 15 amino acids. This CDR3 is CASSTSGGAGNEQFF. The CDR3 DNA is TGTGCCAGCAGCACTAGCGGGGGGGCAGGTAATGAGCAGTTCTTC.

This chain links TRBV19 with TRBJ2-2, with D possibly TRBD2 on 7 matching bases. Germline CDR1 reads LNHDA; CDR2 reads SQIVND (reference sequence). V was shortened by 6 bases and J by 4 bases, with 18 bases between the two germline ends. The CDR3 loop spans 16 amino acids. The CDR3 sequence is CASSVDEAGATGELFF. CDR3 DNA: TGTGCCAGTAGCGTCGACGAGGCGGGGGCCACCGGGGAGCTGTTTTTT. The full variable domain, its missing parts supplied by reference TRBV19 and TRBJ2-2, is DGGITQSPKYLFRKEGQNVTLSCEQNLNHDAMYWYRQDPGQGLRLIYYSQIVNDFQKGDIAEGYSVSREKKESFPLTVTSAQKNPTAFYLCASSVDEAGATGELFFGEGSRLTVL.

This clone was counted between two and nine times. The chain recombines TRBV5-4 with TRBJ2-3; D remains ambiguous. The germline CDR1 and CDR2 sequences are SGHNT and YYREEE (reference sequence). This CDR3 is built from 12 residues. V was pared by 4 bases and J by 9 bases, with 12 bases between. The DNA for the CDR3 is TGTGCCAGCAGCCCAAATCTGGACACGCAGTATTTT. Amino acids: CASSPNLDTQYF.

J is TRBJ1-1 and V is TRBV4-2, with D maybe TRBD1 (6 bases). V was clipped by 3 bases and J by 4 bases, with 15 bases between them. CDR3 length: 15 residues. Germline V gene sequence: CDR1 LGHNA, CDR2 YNFKEQ. In nucleotides, the CDR3 is TGTGCCAGCAGCCATGAACAGGGTAAGGCCACTGAAGCTTTCTTT. Amino acids: CASSHEQGKATEAFF.

This sequence joins TRBV5-1 and TRBJ2-5; tentative D call: TRBD1 (6 bases). V lost 2 bases and J lost 1, with 18 bases in between. CDR3 length equals 17 residues. Germline V CDR1 and CDR2: SGHRS, YFSETQ. The CDR3 here is CASSFISRTATQETQYF. CDR3 nucleotide sequence: TGCGCCAGCAGCTTTATTTCCCGGACAGCTACCCAAGAGACCCAGTACTTC.

The V call is TRBV6-5, the J call TRBJ1-2; D not resolved. Trimming stripped 0 bases from V and 10 bases from J, with 18 bases between. Germline CDR1 and CDR2: MNHEY and SVGAGI. This CDR3 contains 15 residues. The CDR3 loop is CASSYSEYDTSAYTF. Here the CDR3 DNA reads TGTGCCAGCAGTTACTCCGAGTACGACACGTCCGCCTACACCTTC.

The chain couples TRBV6-4 to TRBJ2-3; tentative D call: TRBD2 (5 bases). Germline V lookup: CDR1 MRHNA, CDR2 SNTAGT. The V end was cut by 0 bases, the J end by 3 bases, with 10 bases between. There are 15 residues in the CDR3. DNA of the CDR3: TGTGCCAGCAGTGACTCGGGCGGAGGAACAGATACGCAGTATTTT. The encoded protein is CASSDSGGGTDTQYF.

A few counts support this clone. This sequence joins TRBV4-2 and TRBJ1-1, with D hard to call. The CDR3 contains 16 residues. In germline, CDR1 is LGHNA, CDR2 YNFKEQ. V was pared by 1 base and J by 1 base, with 13 bases between. The CDR3 loop reads CASSQGEGRWNTEAFF. In nucleotides, the CDR3 is TGTGCCAGCAGCCAAGGTGAAGGAAGATGGAACACTGAAGCTTTCTTT.

The CDR3 reads CASSLFSAGLYNEQFF. The CDR3 DNA follows: TGTGCCAGCAGCTTATTTAGCGCGGGACTTTACAATGAGCAGTTCTTC. The chain carries TRBV7-8 and TRBJ2-1, with D perhaps TRBD2 (6 bases). Germline-derived CDR1 and CDR2 are SGHVS and FQNEAQ. V was clipped by 2 bases and J by 4 bases, with 15 bases between them. There are 16 residues in the CDR3.

In DNA, the CDR3 is TGCGCCAGCAGCCAAGATTTCGACGGAGGTGTCTATGGCTACACCTTC. This codes for CASSQDFDGGVYGYTF. The V call is TRBV4-3, the J call TRBJ1-2; D is unresolved. V was pared by 0 bases and J by 4 bases, with 15 bases between. The CDR3 has 16 residues. The germline CDR1 and CDR2 sequences are LGHNA and YSLEER.

The chain couples TRBV11-1 to TRBJ2-2; 9 positions agree with TRBD1. Germline loops: CDR1 SGHAT, CDR2 FQDESV (reference sequence). This CDR3 has 15 amino acids. Trimming at V came to 2 bases and at J to 3 bases, leaving 1 base not matched to a gene. The chain's CDR3 is CASSLRTGDTGELFF. CDR3 nucleotides: TGTGCCAGCAGCTTAAGGACAGGGGACACCGGGGAGCTGTTTTTT.

V is TRBV6-1 and J is TRBJ1-1; D is ambiguous. Trimming removed 6 bases at V and 5 bases at J, with 19 bases between. This CDR3 is built from 15 residues. The V gene's germline CDR1 is MNHNS and CDR2 SASEGT. CDR3 bases: TGTGCCAGCAGCGCCGAACTGGGAGTAACGACTGAAGCTTTCTTT. The encoded protein is CASSAELGVTTEAFF.

This clone was picked up a small number of times. The genes are TRBV4-1 and TRBJ1-1, with D maybe TRBD1 (6 bases). Germline CDR1 reads MGHRA; CDR2 reads YSYEKL. This CDR3 spans 15 amino acids. V lost 0 bases to trimming and J lost 1 base, with 9 bases between them. The CDR3 coding sequence is TGCGCCAGCAGCCAAGATGCAGGGGAGAACACTGAAGCTTTCTTT. Protein product: CASSQDAGENTEAFF.

V is TRBV7-8 and J is TRBJ1-5; TRBD1 aligns across 9 bases. The CDR3 is made up of 19 amino acids. Germline V lookup: CDR1 SGHVS, CDR2 FQNEAQ. Unmatched junction bases numbered 11, after V lost 1 base and J lost 1 base. This chain's CDR3 is CASSLGWTGVEGSNQPQHF. Here the CDR3 DNA reads TGTGCCAGCAGCTTAGGGTGGACAGGGGTGGAAGGGAGCAATCAGCCCCAGCATTTT. The full variable domain, completed using reference TRBV7-8 and TRBJ1-5, is GAGVSQSPRYKVAKRGQDVALRCDPISGHVSLFWYQQALGQGPEFLTYFQNEAQLDKSGLPSDRFFAERPEGSVSTLKIQRTQQEDSAVYLCASSLGWTGVEGSNQPQHFGDGTRLSIL.

CDR3 region: CASSIRDTEAFF. In DNA form, the CDR3 reads TGTGCCAGCAGTATACGCGATACTGAAGCTTTCTTT. This chain uses TRBV7-9 with TRBJ1-1; no definite D call. The germline gives CDR1 SEHNR, CDR2 FQNEAQ (reference sequence). The V gene lost 6 bases and the J gene lost 5 bases, with 10 bases spanning the gap. This CDR3 contains 12 residues.

This clone was detected only a few times. The rearrangement joins TRBV13 to TRBJ2-7, with TRBD2 as a possible D gene (5 bases). Germline-derived CDR1 and CDR2 are PRHDT and FYEKMQ (reference sequence). The CDR3 loop spans 18 amino acids. The germline V and J ends were trimmed by 0 bases and 0 bases, with 18 bases remaining between them. This chain's CDR3 is CASSLGWRWWRSSYEQYF. As DNA, the CDR3 is TGTGCCAGCAGCTTAGGATGGCGGTGGTGGAGGTCCTCCTACGAGCAGTACTTC. The whole variable domain, remainder taken from reference TRBV13 and TRBJ2-7, is AAGVIQSPRHLIKEKRETATLKCYPIPRHDTVYWYQQGPGQDPQFLISFYEKMQSDKGSIPDRFSAQQFSDYHSELNMSSLELGDSALYFCASSLGWRWWRSSYEQYFGPGTRLTVT.

This clone has just one count. The gene calls are TRBV28 and TRBJ2-3; D is possibly TRBD1 (5 bases). CDR3 length: 14 amino acids. Germline-derived CDR1 and CDR2 are MDHEN and SYDVKM. V lost 3 bases and J 1 base, leaving 8 bases between the germline ends. The CDR3 spells CASSFLQGTDTQYF. The DNA of the CDR3 is TGTGCCAGCAGTTTCTTACAGGGCACAGATACGCAGTATTTT.

The DNA of the CDR3 is TGTGCCAGCAGCTTTTTGGCAGCGGAGGGTAATTCACCCCTCCACTTT. It encodes CASSFLAAEGNSPLHF. The rearrangement joins TRBV11-2 to TRBJ1-6; D uncertain. Trimming pared 3 bases from V and 6 bases from J, leaving 15 bases between. The length of the CDR3 is 16 residues. From germline, CDR1 is SGHAT and CDR2 FQNNGV.